The 21 T cell receptor beta chains listed next were all sequenced from one sample in a study of CD8+ T cells in alopecia areata. Extracted RNA was reverse transcribed, and the resulting cDNA served as sequencing template. The repertoire was sequenced with immunoSEQ multiplex PCR; TCRdb's copy has only in-frame clones and lacks some. This sample comprises some 120,000 clones, none seen once only. Sequences were obtained from lesional skin. Receptors were obtained from a C3H/HeJ mouse with alopecia areata. MHC haplotype of the strain: H2-k.

On this clone itself: Compared with germline, one end of the junction differs, possibly owing to a read error. Gene labels here are mouse ones. The read ends 4 residues early relative to the CDR3; the germline J gene fills the gap. The rearrangement joins TRBV1 to TRBJ1-4, with TRBD1 identical over 8 bases. Germline V gene sequence: CDR1 NSQYPW, CDR2 LRSPGD (reference sequence). The CDR3 spans 15 residues. The sequenced part of the CDR3 DNA is TGCCCCTGCAGTGGGGGGGACAGGAAGGACGAA. It is translated as CPCSGGDRKDE. The entire CDR3 reads CPCSGGDRKDERLFF.

There are a few counts of this clone. Germline and genes: mouse. The read ends 4 residues shy of where the CDR3 ends; the end is completed using the germline J gene. The chain employs TRBV19 and TRBJ1-2, with TRBD1 matching over 7 bases. This CDR3 is 13 amino acids long. Germline CDR1 FNHDT, CDR2 SITEND (reference sequence). The trim removed 4 bases at V and 4 bases at J, leaving 4 bases unmatched. The CDR3 reads CASSDRVGSDYTF. The CDR3 DNA, read in part, is TGTGCCAGCAGTGACAGGGTTGGCTCC.

The sample holds a few counts of this clone. Genes here carry mouse names. The read ends 4 residues before the CDR3 terminus; that terminus is restored from the germline J gene. This chain connects TRBV13-3 to TRBJ1-2, with D tentatively TRBD1 (5 bases). CDR3 length: 15 amino acids. The V and J ends lost 2 bases and 0 bases respectively, with 11 bases between them. Germline loops: CDR1 NNHDY, CDR2 SYVADS. The CDR3 spells CASSELQDANSDYTF. Partial CDR3 DNA: TGTGCCAGCAGTGAGTTACAGGATGCAAACTCC.

This clone was counted a few times. Any gene name here is a mouse gene name. The sequenced fragment ends 4 residues before the CDR3 boundary, so the rest is inferred from the germline J gene. The chain recombines TRBV17 with TRBJ2-2, with a weak D call TRBD1 (6 bases). The germline V gene has CDR1 MNHDT and CDR2 YYDKIL. This CDR3 is built from 16 residues. Deletions cut 3 bases from V and 0 bases from J, with 11 bases between. The CDR3 DNA, read in part, is TGTGCTAGCAGTAGGGGGGACATCCCAAACACCGGG. Its translation: CASSRGDIPNTG. The whole CDR3 reads CASSRGDIPNTGQLYF. The full variable domain, completed using reference TRBV17 and TRBJ2-2, is DTTVKQNPRYKLARVGKPVNLICSQTMNHDTMYWYQKKPNQAPKLLLFYYDKILNREADTFEKFQSSRPNNSFCSLYIGSAGLEYSAMYLCASSRGDIPNTGQLYFGEGSKLTVL.

This clone appeared a few times. Gene and germline names: mouse. Coverage ceases 4 residues before the CDR3 finishes, and the germline J gene fills in the end. The chain carries TRBV19 and TRBJ1-2; perhaps TRBD1 as D (5 bases). V lost 0 bases and J 3 bases, leaving 12 bases between the germline ends. CDR3 length: 15 amino acids. Germline V gene data show CDR1 as FNHDT and CDR2 as SITEND (reference sequence). CDR3: CASSIAPGRDSDYTF. CDR3 DNA, as far as it was read: TGTGCCAGCAGTATAGCTCCAGGGAGGGACTCC. Together with reference TRBV19 and TRBJ1-2, the CDR3 gives the full variable domain: GGIITQTPKFLIGQEGQKLTLKCQQNFNHDTMYWYRQDSGKGLRLIYYSITENDLQKGDLSEGYDASREKKSSFSLTVTSAQKNEMAVFLCASSIAPGRDSDYTFGSGTRLLVI.

This clone occurred many times. The genes are named according to mouse. Read coverage stops 4 residues before the CDR3 terminus; the germline J gene supplies the remainder. The chain carries TRBV13-3 and TRBJ2-3; 10 bases line up with TRBD2. V shed 5 bases and J 1 base; nucleotides not matched to a gene: 4. The CDR3 totals 15 residues. CDR1 NNHDY and CDR2 SYVADS come from the germline V gene. CDR3 loop: CASSTGTGGAETLYF. Incomplete CDR3 DNA: TGTGCCAGCAGCACCGGGACTGGGGGTGCAGAA.

This clone was detected a few times. These gene names are mouse names. The sequenced fragment ends 4 residues before the CDR3 boundary, so the rest is inferred from the germline J gene. The J gene is TRBJ2-5, the V gene TRBV13-3, with 9 bases fitting TRBD2. CDR1 is NNHDY and CDR2 is SYVADS in the germline V gene. Unmatched junction bases numbered 5, after V lost 3 bases and J lost 3 bases. The CDR3 is 15 residues long. CDR3 DNA (partial): TGTGCCAGCAGTGCTCTGGGGGGGGATCAAGAC. As protein: CASSALGGDQD. The whole CDR3 sequence is CASSALGGDQDTQYF.

This clone has just a few counts. Any gene name here is a mouse gene name. The read ends 4 residues early relative to the CDR3; the germline J gene fills the gap. V usage is TRBV13-3 and J usage is TRBJ1-4, with D tentatively TRBD1 (6 bases). Trimming stripped 1 base from V and 4 bases from J, with 11 bases between. The CDR3 totals 15 residues. Per germline, CDR1 NNHDY and CDR2 SYVADS. The CDR3 sequence: CASSDPGHYNERLFF. The CDR3 DNA, read in part, is TGTGCCAGCAGTGATCCGGGACATTACAACGAA.

This clone was seen a handful of times. Gene names are mouse gene names. The CDR3 end is not reached by the read, which stops 4 residues before it; the germline J gene fills it in. Other DNA sequences in the same sample also yield this CDR3. The J gene is TRBJ1-4, the V gene TRBV1, with TRBD1 matching over 12 bases. Looked up from germline, CDR1 is NSQYPW and CDR2 is LRSPGD (reference sequence). The CDR3 runs to 16 residues. Losses at the gene ends were 4 bases for V and 6 bases for J; bases not matched to a gene: 6. CDR3 bases read: TGCACCTGCAGTGGAGGGGACAGGGGGCGGGACGAA. It encodes CTCSGGDRGRDE. The whole CDR3 protein is CTCSGGDRGRDERLFF.

This clone was observed a handful of times. Gene names are mouse gene names. The read halts 4 residues ahead of the CDR3 end, with the missing end drawn from the germline J gene. The chain recombines TRBV19 with TRBJ2-1; TRBD1 is a possible D gene (6 bases). V dropped 1 base and J dropped 2 bases, with 10 bases sitting between them. CDR1 and CDR2 (germline): FNHDT, SITEND (reference sequence). The CDR3 has 15 residues. The CDR3 loop reads CASSIRDKYYAEQFF. The part of the CDR3 DNA that was read is TGTGCCAGCAGTATACGGGACAAATACTATGCT.

This clone was seen a handful of times. Gene names follow the mouse nomenclature. Read coverage stops 4 residues before the CDR3 terminus; the germline J gene supplies the remainder. The chain recombines TRBV17 with TRBJ1-2; 7 nucleotides match TRBD1. In germline, CDR1 is MNHDT, CDR2 YYDKIL. This CDR3 comprises 12 residues. The DNA read from the CDR3 is TGTGCTAGCAGTAGACCAGGGGGC. Protein sequence: CASSRPGG. The whole CDR3 region reads CASSRPGGDYTF.

Comment on this clone: Gene names refer to mouse genes. The read stops 4 residues short of the end of the CDR3; the missing end is completed from the germline J gene. The rearrangement links TRBV16 to TRBJ2-2; D is possibly TRBD1 (6 bases). V shed 1 base and J shed 2 bases, with 8 bases lying between them. The germline CDR1 and CDR2 sequences are SGHSA and FRNQAP. The CDR3 length is 15 residues. The CDR3 reads CASSLAGQNTGQLYF. The covered CDR3 bases are TGTGCAAGCAGCTTAGCCGGACAGAACACCGGG.

This clone was counted between two and nine times. Gene names and germline refer to mouse. The read finishes 4 residues shy of the CDR3 end, and the germline J gene is used to complete it. The chain carries TRBV13-2 and TRBJ2-7, with 8 bases fitting TRBD1. V dropped 2 bases and J dropped 0; count of bases not matched to a gene: 4. CDR3 size: 15 residues. Germline assignment: CDR1 NNHNN and CDR2 SYGAGS (reference sequence). The CDR3 reads CASGEGRGRSYEQYF. CDR3 bases read: TGTGCCAGCGGTGAGGGCAGGGGGCGCTCCTAT.

A few counts support this clone. Mouse germline and gene names are used. The read falls 4 residues short of the CDR3 end, and the missing part is taken from the germline J gene. The V call is TRBV1, the J call TRBJ1-4; no clear D. Trimming shortened V by 1 base and J by 2 bases, and 8 bases separated the two germline ends. The CDR3 has 15 amino acids. From germline, CDR1 is NSQYPW and CDR2 LRSPGD (reference sequence). CDR3 residues: CTCSAGDISNERLFF. CDR3 DNA, as far as it was read: TGCACCTGCAGTGCAGGAGACATATCCAACGAA.

This clone has ten or more counts. Mouse gene names and germline throughout. The read gets to within 4 residues of the CDR3 end, and the germline J gene fills in the rest. The chain couples TRBV13-3 to TRBJ2-7; 11 bases agree with TRBD1. The J segment lost 0 bases and the V segment lost 1 base, leaving 9 bases of the junction unmatched. The CDR3 is 18 residues long. CDR1 is NNHDY and CDR2 is SYVADS in the germline V gene. The CDR3 sequence: CASSDPGQGALSSYEQYF. The CDR3 bases that were read are TGTGCCAGCAGTGATCCCGGACAGGGGGCCCTTAGCTCCTAT.

A remark on this clone: Here the gene names and germline are mouse. The CDR3 end is not reached by the read, which stops 4 residues before it; the germline J gene fills it in. The chain recombines TRBV13-3 with TRBJ2-1; tentatively, D is TRBD2 (5 bases). Between the trimmed V and J ends, which lost 0 bases and 3 bases, there was a span of 10 bases. The CDR3 runs to 15 residues. The germline gives CDR1 NNHDY, CDR2 SYVADS. CDR3 region: CASSDVGVLYAEQFF. CDR3 DNA, as far as it was read: TGTGCCAGCAGTGATGTTGGGGTCCTCTATGCT.

This clone has more than one count but fewer than ten. Gene names and germline match the mouse. Sequencing ends 4 residues short of the CDR3 end; the germline J gene provides the rest. V gene TRBV13-3 combines with J gene TRBJ2-1; TRBD1 aligns across 9 bases. The CDR3 has 17 amino acids. CDR1 and CDR2 (germline): NNHDY, SYVADS. Germline trimming cut 5 bases from V and 2 bases from J; bases unmatched to any gene: 11. The CDR3 loop is CASRGDREGGDYAEQFF. CDR3 DNA, as far as it was read: TGTGCCAGCAGAGGGGACAGGGAAGGGGGGGACTATGCT.

The table lists this clone with a few counts. Mouse gene names apply. The sequenced CDR3 bases are TGTGCAAGCAGCTTAGGGCTGGGGGGCCCTAACTATGCT. Amino acids: CASSLGLGGPNYA. From start to end, the CDR3 is CASSLGLGGPNYAEQFF. The genes are TRBV16 and TRBJ2-1; 8 bases line up with TRBD2. The sequenced fragment ends 4 residues before the CDR3 boundary, so the rest is inferred from the germline J gene. Germline CDR1 is SGHSA and CDR2 is FRNQAP. With 1 base clipped from V and 0 bases from J, the junction kept 5 bases outside the gene matches. The CDR3 is 17 amino acids.

A word on this clone: These gene names are mouse names. The DNA ends 4 residues before the CDR3 does, and the rest of the CDR3 is filled in from the germline J gene. V gene TRBV19 combines with J gene TRBJ1-4; 8 bases align to TRBD1. J gave up 6 bases and V 6 bases, and 4 bases lay outside the gene matches. This CDR3 is built from 13 residues. Per germline, CDR1 FNHDT and CDR2 SITEND (reference sequence). CDR3 sequence: CASTQGADERLFF. Partial CDR3 DNA: TGTGCCAGCACGCAGGGGGCCGACGAA. Based on the CDR3 plus reference TRBV19 and TRBJ1-4, the full variable domain is GGIITQTPKFLIGQEGQKLTLKCQQNFNHDTMYWYRQDSGKGLRLIYYSITENDLQKGDLSEGYDASREKKSSFSLTVTSAQKNEMAVFLCASTQGADERLFFGHGTKLSVL.

Details on this clone: Mouse names are used for the genes. The missing CDR3 end, 4 residues past where the read stops, is filled in from the germline J gene. V and J are TRBV19 and TRBJ2-1, with 8 bases fitting TRBD1. Germline V lookup: CDR1 FNHDT, CDR2 SITEND (reference sequence). This CDR3 is built from 14 residues. CDR3 residues: CASSPRTGKAEQFF. The sequenced CDR3 bases are TGTGCCAGCAGTCCTCGGACAGGGAAGGCT.

Regarding this clone: The gene names given are mouse names. The missing CDR3 end, 4 residues past where the read stops, is filled in from the germline J gene. The V and J genes are TRBV14 and TRBJ2-7; 11 nucleotides agree with TRBD2. V lost 2 bases to trimming and J lost 3 bases; unmatched junction nucleotides: 4. This CDR3 is built from 15 residues. Germline V gene lookup returns CDR1 SGHDT and CDR2 FRDEAV. The CDR3 sequence: CASSFDWGGVYEQYF. The DNA read from the CDR3 is TGTGCCAGCAGTTTTGACTGGGGGGGAGTCTAT.